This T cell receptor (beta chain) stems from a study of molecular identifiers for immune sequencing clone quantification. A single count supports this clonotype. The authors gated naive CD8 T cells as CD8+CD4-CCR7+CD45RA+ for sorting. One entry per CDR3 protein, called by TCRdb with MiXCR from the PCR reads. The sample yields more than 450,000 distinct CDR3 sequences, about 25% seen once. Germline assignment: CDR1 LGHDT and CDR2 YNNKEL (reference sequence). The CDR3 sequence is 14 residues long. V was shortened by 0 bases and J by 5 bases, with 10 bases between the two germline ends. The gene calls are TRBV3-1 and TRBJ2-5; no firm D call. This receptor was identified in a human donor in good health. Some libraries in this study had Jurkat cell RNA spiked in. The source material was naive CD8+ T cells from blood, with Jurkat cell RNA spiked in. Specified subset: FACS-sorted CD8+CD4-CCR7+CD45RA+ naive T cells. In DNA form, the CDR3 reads TGTGCCAGCAGCCAAGATCTAGGGTCCGAGACCCAGTACTTC. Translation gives CASSQDLGSETQYF.